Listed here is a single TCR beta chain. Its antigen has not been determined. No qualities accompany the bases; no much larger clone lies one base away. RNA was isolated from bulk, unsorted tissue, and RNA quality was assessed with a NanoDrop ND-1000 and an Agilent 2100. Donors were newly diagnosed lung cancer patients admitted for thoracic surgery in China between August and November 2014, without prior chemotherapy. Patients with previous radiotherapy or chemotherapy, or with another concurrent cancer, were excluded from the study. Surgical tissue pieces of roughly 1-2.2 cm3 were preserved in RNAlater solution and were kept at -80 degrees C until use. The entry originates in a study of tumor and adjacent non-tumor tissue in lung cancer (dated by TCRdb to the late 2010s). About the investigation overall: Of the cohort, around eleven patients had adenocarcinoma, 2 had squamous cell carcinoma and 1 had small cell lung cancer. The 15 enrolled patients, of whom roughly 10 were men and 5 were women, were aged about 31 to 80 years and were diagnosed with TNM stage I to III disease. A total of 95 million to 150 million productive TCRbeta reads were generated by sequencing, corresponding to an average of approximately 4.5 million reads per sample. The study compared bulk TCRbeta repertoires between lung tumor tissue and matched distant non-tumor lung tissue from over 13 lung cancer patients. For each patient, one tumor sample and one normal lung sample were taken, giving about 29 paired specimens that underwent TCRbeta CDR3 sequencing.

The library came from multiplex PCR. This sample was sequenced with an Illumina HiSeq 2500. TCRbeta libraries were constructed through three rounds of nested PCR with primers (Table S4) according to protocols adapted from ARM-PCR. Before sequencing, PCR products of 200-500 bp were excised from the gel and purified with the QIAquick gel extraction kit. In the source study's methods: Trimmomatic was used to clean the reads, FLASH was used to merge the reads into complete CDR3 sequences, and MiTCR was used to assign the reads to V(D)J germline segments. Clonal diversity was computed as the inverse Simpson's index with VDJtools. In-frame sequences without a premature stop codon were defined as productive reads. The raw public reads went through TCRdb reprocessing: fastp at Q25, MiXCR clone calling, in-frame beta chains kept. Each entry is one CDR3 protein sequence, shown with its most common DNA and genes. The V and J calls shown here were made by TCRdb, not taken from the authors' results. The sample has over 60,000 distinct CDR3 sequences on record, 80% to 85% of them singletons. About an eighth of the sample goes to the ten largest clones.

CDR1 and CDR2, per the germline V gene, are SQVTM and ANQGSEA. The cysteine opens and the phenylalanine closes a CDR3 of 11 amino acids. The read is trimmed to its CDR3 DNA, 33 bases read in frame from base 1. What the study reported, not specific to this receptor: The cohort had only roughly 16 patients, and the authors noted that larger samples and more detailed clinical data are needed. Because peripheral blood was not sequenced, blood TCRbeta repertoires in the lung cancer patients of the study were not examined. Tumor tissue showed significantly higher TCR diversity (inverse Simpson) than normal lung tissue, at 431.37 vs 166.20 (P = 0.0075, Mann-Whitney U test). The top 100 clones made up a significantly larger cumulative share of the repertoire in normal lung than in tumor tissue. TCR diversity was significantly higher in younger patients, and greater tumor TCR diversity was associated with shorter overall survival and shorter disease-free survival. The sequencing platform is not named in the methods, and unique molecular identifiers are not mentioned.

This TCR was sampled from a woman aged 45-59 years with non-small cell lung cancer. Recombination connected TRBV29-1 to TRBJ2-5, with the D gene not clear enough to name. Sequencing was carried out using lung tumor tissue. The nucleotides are TGCAGTGTTTTCCAGACAGAGACCCAGTACTTC. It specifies CSVFQTETQYF.